This entry features one T cell receptor beta chain sequence. Its matching antigen is unknown. The data stem from a study of cytomegalovirus exposure and HLA in healthy donors. Study-wide results and limits: Reports described diagnosis of cytomegalovirus status by the classifier as highly specific and sensitive.

Some clones are missing from TCRdb's copy, which holds only in-frame ones; the method was immunoSEQ multiplex PCR. Among just under 75,000 clones listed, 90% to 95% were seen once. Sequences were obtained from PBMCs. The source of this sequence is a woman between 18 and 29 years old in good health and CMV-seropositive.

CDR3 residues: CASSRGGGAENAGYTF. The CDR3 DNA reads as TGCGCCAGCAGCCGAGGGGGGGGCGCGGAAAACGCAGGCTACACCTTC. The chain uses TRBV4-1 and TRBJ1-2; tentatively, D is TRBD1 (6 bases). Germline lookup yields CDR1 MGHRA and CDR2 YSYEKL. Between the trimmed V and J ends, which lost 4 bases and 8 bases, there was a span of 23 bases. CDR3 size: 16 residues.